Detailed here is one T cell receptor beta chain. These data originate in a study of CD8+CD57+ T cells in acquired aplastic anemia. The V gene's germline CDR1 is LNHNV and CDR2 YYDKDF (reference sequence). This CDR3 is built from 11 residues. V dropped 11 bases and J dropped 2 bases, with 7 bases sitting between them. Patients picked for sequencing had shown CD8+CD57+ cell expansion detected by flow cytometry. Genomic DNA acted as the template from which TCR beta VDJ combination and CDR3 sequence profiling were carried out. TCRdb processed the reads anew with MiXCR; each CDR3 protein has one entry. The sample has 75,000 to 80,000 distinct CDR3 sequences, 70% seen once.

This sequence joins TRBV15 and TRBJ1-3; D is ambiguous. This clonotype originated in a human donor with aplastic anemia. The sample taken for sequencing was sorted CD4+, CD8+, or CD8+CD57+ T cells (not recorded which) from PBMCs. CDR3 in DNA: TGTGCCTCGGGCACTGGAAACACCATATATTTT. The encoded protein is CASGTGNTIYF.